This section outlines one T cell receptor (beta chain) sequence together with its context. Individuals drawn from under 30 US areas were roughly 18 to 95 years old. Participants' own reports of clinical history determined their cohort assignment. This record comes from a study of blood T cell repertoires in COVID-19. Original handling: Amplifying reference gene primers gave estimates of nucleated cell counts. Generated by immunoSEQ multiplex PCR, the TCRdb table keeps only in-frame clones and is missing some. V, J and clone size were drawn from that table, and D and trimming were deduced from the DNA. The sample yields around 330,000 clones, around 90% seen once. The germline V and J ends were trimmed by 2 bases and 4 bases, with 12 bases remaining between them. Germline CDR1 and CDR2: SGDLS and YYNGEE. The CDR3 spans 14 residues.

V is TRBV9 and J is TRBJ1-1; tentative D call: TRBD1 (6 bases). Material: PBMCs or T cells enriched from blood (not recorded which). This TCR came from a man in his 60s who had recovered from COVID-19. In DNA form, the CDR3 reads TGTGCCAGCAGCGTCGGGGGGCGGGGCACTGAAGCTTTCTTT. This codes for CASSVGGRGTEAFF. Using reference TRBV9 and TRBJ1-1 for the parts outside the CDR3, the full variable domain is DSGVTQTPKHLITATGQRVTLRCSPRSGDLSVYWYQQSLDQGLQFLIQYYNGEERAKGNILERFSAQQFPDLHSELNLSSLELGDSALYFCASSVGGRGTEAFFGQGTRLTVV.